Here is one TCR beta chain with its context. The data derive from a study of blood T cell repertoires in COVID-19. Method: immunoSEQ multiplex PCR; TCRdb's copy keeps in-frame clones and lacks some. This sample has 250,000 to 350,000 clones; around 85% occur once, and the top ten carry 1.4% to 1.5%. The sequence came from a human donor with COVID-19, enrolled during active disease. The donor label of this sample is uncertain. The specimen sequenced was peripheral blood.

CDR3 DNA: TGTGCCAGCAGCCTTTGGGGGGAGAAGGACGAGCAGTACTTC. Translation gives CASSLWGEKDEQYF. V and J are TRBV3-1 (or the pseudogene TRBV3-2) and TRBJ2-7, with D possibly being TRBD2 (6 bases). The CDR3 sequence is 14 residues long. Germline CDR1 is LGHDT and CDR2 is YNNKEL (reference sequence). The V end was cut by 4 bases, the J end by 5 bases, with 15 bases between.